The next 11 T cell receptor beta chains were all read from a single sample in a study of T cell repertoires in cytomegalovirus infection. TCRdb re-analysed the reads in MiXCR, keeping a single row per CDR3 protein. The sample consists of more than 200,000 distinct CDR3 sequences, approximately 8.3% of them appearing once. The specimen was PBMCs. The receptors derive from a human donor in good health (CMV status not recorded). Some clones in this sample may be carry-over from other donors' samples.

This chain links TRBV5-1 with TRBJ2-3, with 11 nucleotides matching TRBD2. V shed 5 bases and J 3 bases; nucleotides not matched to a gene: 8. The CDR3 length is 16 residues. The germline gives CDR1 SGHRS, CDR2 YFSETQ. In nucleotides, the CDR3 is TGCGCCAGCAGACTGCCCCGGACTAGCGGGACAGATACGCAGTATTTT. Translated, it gives CASRLPRTSGTDTQYF.

V gene TRBV12-3 or TRBV12-4 combines with J gene TRBJ2-1; 7 nucleotides match TRBD2. The CDR3 contains 15 residues. The V gene end was trimmed by 5 bases and the J gene end by 8 bases; junction bases not matched to a gene: 12. In nucleotides, the CDR3 is TGTGCCAGCAGTCCCCCGGGGCGGGAGTTCGATGAGCAGTTCTTC. Encoded protein: CASSPPGREFDEQFF.

This clonotype was picked up many times. The rearrangement uses TRBV28 and TRBJ1-4; TRBD1 matches at 8 bases. J was trimmed by 0 bases and V by 6 bases; bases with no gene match: 9. Germline-derived CDR1 and CDR2 are MDHEN and SYDVKM. The CDR3 runs 17 residues. The CDR3 sequence is CASSRQGYRSTNEKLFF. The CDR3 DNA follows: TGTGCCAGCAGCCGACAGGGGTATAGGTCAACTAATGAAAAACTGTTTTTT.

This clonotype has a handful of counts. The chain recombines TRBV4-3 with TRBJ1-6; D gene uncertain. CDR3 length: 14 residues. Trimming removed 0 bases from V and 7 bases from J, with 7 bases in between. Germline loops: CDR1 LGHNA, CDR2 YSLEER. The CDR3 DNA follows: TGCGCCAGCAGCCAAGATACCAGGAATTCACCCCTCCACTTT. Amino acids: CASSQDTRNSPLHF.

There are many counts of this clonotype. J is TRBJ2-5 and V is TRBV10-3; the D is unclear. Germline CDR1 ENHRY, CDR2 SYGVKD. The CDR3 contains 16 residues. V lost 1 base, J lost 2 bases, and 14 bases lay in between. CDR3 amino acids: CAISELSTSGQETQYF. The DNA for the CDR3 is TGTGCCATCAGTGAGTTGAGCACCTCCGGGCAAGAGACCCAGTACTTC.

The table lists this clonotype with many counts. The genes are TRBV7-2 and TRBJ1-3; 8 nucleotides line up with TRBD1. From germline, CDR1 is SGHTA and CDR2 FQGNSA. The CDR3 extends over 17 amino acids. V dropped 4 bases and J dropped 0; count of bases not matched to a gene: 8. This CDR3 reads CASSSFRTGYSGNTIYF. The DNA of the CDR3 is TGTGCCAGCAGCTCGTTTAGGACAGGGTACTCTGGAAACACCATATATTTT.

In this sample, this clonotype turned up many times. The chain uses TRBV7-2 and TRBJ1-3; D is uncertain. Trimming left V 1 base short and J 3 bases short, with 7 bases between. This CDR3 is built from 14 residues. Germline-derived CDR1 and CDR2 are SGHTA and FQGNSA. The DNA for the CDR3 is TGTGCCAGCAGCTTAGTGGCAGATGGAAACACCATATATTTT. It encodes CASSLVADGNTIYF. Based on the CDR3 plus reference TRBV7-2 and TRBJ1-3, the full variable domain is GAGVSQSPSNKVTEKGKDVELRCDPISGHTALYWYRQSLGQGLEFLIYFQGNSAPDKSGLPSDRFSAERTGGSVSTLTIQRTQQEDSAVYLCASSLVADGNTIYFGEGSWLTVV.

This clonotype has a count of ten or more. The gene calls are TRBV6-2 or TRBV6-3 and TRBJ2-1, with 8 bases lining up with TRBD2. The V and J ends lost 2 bases and 0 bases, in that order; junction bases with no gene match: 6. The CDR3 loop spans 17 amino acids. Germline-derived CDR1 and CDR2 are MNHEY and SVGEGT. CDR3 sequence (DNA): TGTGCCAGCAGTTACGTCAGTAGCGGGATCTCCTACAATGAGCAGTTCTTC. Protein: CASSYVSSGISYNEQFF.

This clonotype was seen repeatedly, ten times or more. The chain employs TRBV7-2 and TRBJ2-5; a weak D match, TRBD2 (6 bases). This CDR3 is 15 amino acids long. The V and J ends lost 1 base and 6 bases respectively, with 15 bases between them. Per the germline V gene, CDR1 is SGHTA and CDR2 is FQGNSA. The CDR3 DNA reads as TGTGCCAGCAGCTTAGATTCCGGGAGTGAGAAGACCCAGTACTTC. This codes for CASSLDSGSEKTQYF.

This clonotype occurred many times. V usage is TRBV7-2 and J usage is TRBJ1-4, with 8 bases identical to TRBD1. Germline CDR1 reads SGHTA; CDR2 reads FQGNSA. V was clipped by 5 bases and J by 0 bases; unmatched bases: 5. The CDR3 totals 16 residues. CDR3 loop: CASSILTGATNEKLFF. The CDR3 coding sequence is TGTGCCAGCAGCATCCTGACAGGGGCAACTAATGAAAAACTGTTTTTT.

This clonotype was seen repeatedly, ten times or more. V is TRBV7-2 and J is TRBJ2-3; 10 bases agree with TRBD2. The CDR3 runs 15 residues. The V and J ends lost 2 bases and 2 bases, in that order; junction bases with no gene match: 1. CDR1 is SGHTA and CDR2 is FQGNSA in the germline V gene. CDR3 in amino acids: CASSLSGRVTDTQYF. DNA for the CDR3: TGTGCCAGCAGCTTAAGCGGGAGGGTCACAGATACGCAGTATTTT.